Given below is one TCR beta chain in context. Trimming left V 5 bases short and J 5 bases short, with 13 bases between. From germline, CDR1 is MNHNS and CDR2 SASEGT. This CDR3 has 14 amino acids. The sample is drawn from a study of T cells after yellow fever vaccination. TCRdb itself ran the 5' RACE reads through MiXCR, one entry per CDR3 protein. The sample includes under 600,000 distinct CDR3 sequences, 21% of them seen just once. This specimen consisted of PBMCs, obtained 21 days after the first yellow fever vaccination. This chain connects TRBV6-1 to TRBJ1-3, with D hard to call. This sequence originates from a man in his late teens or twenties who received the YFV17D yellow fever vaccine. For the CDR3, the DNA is TGTGCCAGCAGTCCCCTCTTTGGGCGAAACACCATATATTTT. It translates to CASSPLFGRNTIYF.